The source of this T cell receptor beta chain is a study of tumor and adjacent non-tumor tissue in lung cancer. V lost 7 bases to trimming and J lost 5 bases; unmatched junction nucleotides: 12. The CDR3 is 16 residues long. Germline V gene lookup returns CDR1 MNHNS and CDR2 SASEGT. The template was RNA from unsorted bulk tissue. Three rounds of nested PCR, following a modified ARM-PCR protocol, produced the TCRbeta library. TCRdb re-analysed the multiplex PCR reads in MiXCR, keeping a single row per CDR3 protein. The sample lists some 90,000 distinct CDR3 sequences, about 66% seen once, with over 12% in the top ten.

The clonotype originates from a man in his 70s with non-small cell lung cancer. Sequenced material: lung tumor tissue. The chain joins TRBV6-1 to TRBJ2-1; 9 bases match TRBD2. The CDR3 sequence is CASTVGLATHNNEQFF. In DNA, the CDR3 is TGTGCCAGCACTGTGGGACTAGCCACCCATAACAATGAGCAGTTCTTC.